These 31 T cell receptor beta chains originate from one sample sequenced in a study of shared clonotypes between healthy human individuals. The protocol was immunoSEQ multiplex PCR, while the TCRdb copy is restricted to in-frame clones and leaves out a portion. In the table there are about 2.4 million clones, approximately 94% of which are singletons. Sequenced: naive CD4+ T cells from PBMCs. The subset denotes: CD45RA+ positively selected. These receptors were collected from a man aged 18 to 30 in good health. Some clones in this sample may be carry-over from other donors' samples.

V is TRBV27 and J is TRBJ1-6; 9 positions match TRBD1. V lost 5 bases and J lost 7; bases outside the gene matches: 3. CDR1 and CDR2 (germline): MNHEY, SMNVEV (reference sequence). The CDR3 consists of 14 residues. In DNA, the CDR3 is TGTGCCAGCAGTCCGGGACAGGGAAATTCACCCCTCCACTTT. The encoded protein is CASSPGQGNSPLHF.

The genes are TRBV5-8 and TRBJ2-5; 8 bases are shared with TRBD2. Germline V CDR1 and CDR2: SGHTS, YDEGEE. V was clipped by 3 bases and J by 4 bases; unmatched bases: 5. There are 14 residues in the CDR3. CDR3 amino acids: CASSWTTSGETQYF. Here the CDR3 DNA reads TGTGCCAGCAGCTGGACTACTAGCGGAGAGACCCAGTACTTC.

The rearrangement links TRBV5-4 to TRBJ2-3, with D unclear. CDR1 SGHNT and CDR2 YYREEE come from the germline V gene (reference sequence). Deletions cut 4 bases from V and 4 bases from J, with 13 bases between. The CDR3 loop spans 14 amino acids. CDR3 residues: CASSLRSGSDTQYF. Here the CDR3 DNA reads TGTGCCAGCAGCCTCCGTTCCGGGTCAGATACGCAGTATTTT.

With regard to this clone: The sample has other DNA sequences that encode this CDR3 too. The chain combines TRBV7-2 with TRBJ1-1; no definite D call. The CDR3 is made up of 14 amino acids. Germline lookup yields CDR1 SGHTA and CDR2 FQGNSA. V lost 0 bases, J lost 1 base, and 6 bases lay in between. CDR3 residues: CASSLARRNTEAFF. CDR3 nucleotides: TGTGCCAGCAGCTTAGCGCGAAGGAACACTGAAGCTTTCTTT.

The chain employs TRBV5-5 and TRBJ2-7; 7 bases fit TRBD2. Germline V CDR1 and CDR2: SGHKS, YYEKEE (reference sequence). The CDR3 totals 14 residues. V lost 3 bases to trimming and J lost 3 bases; unmatched junction nucleotides: 6. The CDR3 region has the DNA TGTGCCAGCAGCTGGCGGACTAGTGGCTACGAGCAGTACTTC. Its translation: CASSWRTSGYEQYF.

The rearrangement links TRBV5-6 to TRBJ2-7; D may match TRBD1 or TRBD2 (7 bases each). CDR3 length: 14 amino acids. Germline CDR1 SGHDT, CDR2 YYEEEE. The V and J ends lost 4 bases and 2 bases respectively, with 13 bases between them. The CDR3, as DNA: TGTGCCAGCAGCCCCCCAGGGGGGGCCTACGAGCAGTACTTC. It codes for CASSPPGGAYEQYF. The variable domain in full, with the rest retrieved from reference TRBV5-6 and TRBJ2-7, is DAGVTQSPTHLIKTRGQQVTLRCSPKSGHDTVSWYQQALGQGPQFIFQYYEEEERQRGNFPDRFSGHQFPNYSSELNVNALLLGDSALYLCASSPPGGAYEQYFGPGTRLTVT.

As regards this clone: This sample also contains other DNA sequences that code for the same CDR3. This chain uses TRBV5-4 with TRBJ2-1; 10 bases are a match to TRBD1. V lost 3 bases, J lost 1 base, and 1 base stayed unmatched. There are 15 residues in the CDR3. Germline V gene lookup returns CDR1 SGHNT and CDR2 YYREEE (reference sequence). As DNA, the CDR3 is TGTGCCAGCAGCTCGGGACAGGGGTCCTACAATGAGCAGTTCTTC. This codes for CASSSGQGSYNEQFF.

The chain combines TRBV18 with TRBJ2-2, with a weak D call TRBD2 (6 bases). V was pared by 3 bases and J by 3 bases, with 20 bases between. The CDR3 has 18 amino acids. Per the germline V gene, CDR1 is KGHSH and CDR2 is LQKENI. The DNA for the CDR3 is TGTGCCAGCTCACCCTTACGTCCGGGACTTACTTACACCGGGGAGCTGTTTTTT. Its protein is CASSPLRPGLTYTGELFF. The whole variable domain, filled in from reference TRBV18 and TRBJ2-2, reads NAGVMQNPRHLVRRRGQEARLRCSPMKGHSHVYWYRQLPEEGLKFMVYLQKENIIDESGMPKERFSAEFPKEGPSILRIQQVVRGDSAAYFCASSPLRPGLTYTGELFFGEGSRLTVL.

The chain couples TRBV2 to TRBJ1-5; D is ambiguous. V lost 7 bases and J 0 bases, leaving 16 bases between the germline ends. The CDR3 length is 16 residues. Looked up from germline, CDR1 is SNHLY and CDR2 is FYNNEI. The CDR3 sequence is CASTRGSRNSNQPQHF. CDR3 sequence (DNA): TGTGCCAGCACCCGAGGGAGCAGGAATAGCAATCAGCCCCAGCATTTT. Full variable domain (outside the CDR3, taken from reference TRBV2 and TRBJ1-5): EPEVTQTPSHQVTQMGQEVILRCVPISNHLYFYWYRQILGQKVEFLVSFYNNEISEKSEIFDDQFSVERPDGSNFTLKIRSTKLEDSAMYFCASTRGSRNSNQPQHFGDGTRLSIL.

The chain joins TRBV9 to TRBJ2-5; D is tentatively TRBD1 or TRBD2 (5 bases each). Germline CDR1 and CDR2: SGDLS and YYNGEE. V was shortened by 1 base and J by 5 bases, with 15 bases between the two germline ends. This CDR3 spans 15 amino acids. CDR3 nucleotide sequence: TGTGCCAGCAGCGTACGAGTGGGGGTCGGGGAGACCCAGTACTTC. This sequence encodes CASSVRVGVGETQYF.

A word on this clone: This sample also contains other DNA sequences that code for the same CDR3. The chain has TRBV7-9 and TRBJ1-2; unclear D gene. CDR1 is SEHNR and CDR2 is FQNEAQ in the germline V gene (reference sequence). CDR3 length: 14 amino acids. Trimming shortened V by 2 bases and J by 0 bases, and 7 bases separated the two germline ends. The CDR3 coding sequence is TGTGCCAGCAGCTTAAAGGGTCCTAACTATGGCTACACCTTC. Its protein product is CASSLKGPNYGYTF. The full variable domain, its missing parts supplied by reference TRBV7-9 and TRBJ1-2, is DTGVSQNPRHKITKRGQNVTFRCDPISEHNRLYWYRQTLGQGPEFLTYFQNEAQLEKSRLLSDRFSAERPKGSFSTLEIQRTEQGDSAMYLCASSLKGPNYGYTFGSGTRLTVV.

This chain joins TRBV6-1 and TRBJ2-1; D may be TRBD2 (6 bases). Trimming removed 4 bases at V and 7 bases at J, with 17 bases between. There are 15 residues in the CDR3. CDR1 and CDR2 from the germline V gene are MNHNS and SASEGT. The CDR3 sequence: CASSVGRETRNEQFF. The CDR3 coding sequence is TGTGCCAGCAGTGTTGGGCGGGAAACTAGGAATGAGCAGTTCTTC.

The CDR3 sequence: CSVLLVPFYEQYF. The CDR3 DNA reads as TGCAGCGTTCTACTCGTTCCCTTCTACGAGCAGTACTTC. V usage is TRBV29-1 and J usage is TRBJ2-7; D is ambiguous. The CDR3 covers 13 residues. Germline CDR1 SQVTM, CDR2 ANQGSEA. V lost 5 bases to trimming and J lost 3 bases, with 14 bases between them.

The chain combines TRBV2 with TRBJ2-7; D tentatively reads TRBD1 or TRBD2 (5 bases each). CDR3 length equals 12 residues. CDR1 is SNHLY, CDR2 FYNNEI, per germline. Trimming left V 11 bases short and J 7 bases short, with 18 bases between. The CDR3 region is CAGGEHSREQYF. CDR3 sequence (DNA): TGTGCCGGGGGAGAACATTCAAGGGAGCAGTACTTC.

CDR3 protein: CASSQRTDGYTF. For the CDR3, the DNA is TGTGCCAGCAGTCAAAGGACGGATGGCTACACCTTC. V is TRBV28 and J is TRBJ1-2; D remains unclear. The length of the CDR3 is 12 residues. The germline gives CDR1 MDHEN, CDR2 SYDVKM. V lost 5 bases, J lost 6 bases, and 10 bases lay in between.

V is TRBV25-1 and J is TRBJ2-1, with 7 bases that match TRBD1. V was clipped by 6 bases and J by 11 bases; unmatched bases: 4. The CDR3 is 11 residues long. Germline assignment: CDR1 MGHDK and CDR2 SYGVNS. CDR3 sequence: CASSRQGQQFF. The CDR3 DNA reads TGTGCCAGCAGCAGACAGGGCCAGCAGTTCTTC.

The gene calls are TRBV4-3 and TRBJ2-3; 11 positions match TRBD2. This CDR3 comprises 17 residues. Germline trimming cut 0 bases from V and 6 bases from J; bases unmatched to any gene: 8. Germline V gene data show CDR1 as LGHNA and CDR2 as YSLEER. CDR3 sequence (DNA): TGCGCCAGCAGCCAAGATGGAACTAGCGGGAGTGCTGATACGCAGTATTTT. It codes for CASSQDGTSGSADTQYF.

V is TRBV18 and J is TRBJ1-2, with D maybe TRBD1 (5 bases). The CDR3 runs 14 residues. The germline V and J ends were trimmed by 3 bases and 1 base, with 9 bases remaining between them. CDR1 is KGHSH, CDR2 LQKENI, per germline. CDR3 in amino acids: CASSPGQINYGYTF. The CDR3 DNA reads TGTGCCAGCTCACCGGGGCAGATTAACTATGGCTACACCTTC. Full variable domain (remainder filled in from reference TRBV18 and TRBJ1-2): NAGVMQNPRHLVRRRGQEARLRCSPMKGHSHVYWYRQLPEEGLKFMVYLQKENIIDESGMPKERFSAEFPKEGPSILRIQQVVRGDSAAYFCASSPGQINYGYTFGSGTRLTVV.

The chain has TRBV19 and TRBJ1-3; the D is unclear. From germline, CDR1 is LNHDA and CDR2 SQIVND (reference sequence). V was cut by 5 bases and J by 1 base, with 18 bases left in between. This CDR3 region has 17 residues. This chain's CDR3 is CASSDKGPIISGNTIYF. CDR3 DNA: TGTGCCAGTAGTGACAAAGGACCGATCATTTCTGGAAACACCATATATTTT. Complete variable domain (other parts from reference TRBV19 and TRBJ1-3): DGGITQSPKYLFRKEGQNVTLSCEQNLNHDAMYWYRQDPGQGLRLIYYSQIVNDFQKGDIAEGYSVSREKKESFPLTVTSAQKNPTAFYLCASSDKGPIISGNTIYFGEGSWLTVV.

The chain couples TRBV19 to TRBJ1-4; D is unclear. Trimming took 8 bases from V and 4 from J, leaving 14 bases between them. Germline V CDR1 and CDR2: LNHDA, SQIVND (reference sequence). The CDR3 length is 14 residues. The CDR3 DNA reads TGTGCCAGTCCTAAGGTAAAGCGTAATGAAAAACTGTTTTTT. It codes for CASPKVKRNEKLFF.

The chain links TRBV27 to TRBJ2-7; TRBD2 aligns across 12 bases. The length of the CDR3 is 15 residues. V gave up 7 bases and J gave up 5 bases; unmatched junction bases: 9. The V gene's germline CDR1 is MNHEY and CDR2 SMNVEV (reference sequence). CDR3 sequence reads: CASNSQGLAGHEQYF. DNA of the CDR3: TGTGCCAGCAACTCCCAGGGACTAGCGGGCCACGAGCAGTACTTC.

The chain links TRBV5-1 to TRBJ2-7, with a possible D match to TRBD1 (6 bases). Germline V lookup: CDR1 SGHRS, CDR2 YFSETQ. V was shortened by 0 bases and J by 6 bases, with 13 bases between the two germline ends. The CDR3 is 14 residues long. The CDR3 sequence is CASSLGTGFAEQYF. The CDR3 DNA sequence: TGCGCCAGCAGCTTGGGAACAGGGTTTGCCGAGCAGTACTTC. The variable domain in full, with the rest retrieved from reference TRBV5-1 and TRBJ2-7, is KAGVTQTPRYLIKTRGQQVTLSCSPISGHRSVSWYQQTPGQGLQFLFEYFSETQRNKGNFPGRFSGRQFSNSRSEMNVSTLELGDSALYLCASSLGTGFAEQYFGPGTRLTVT.

The rearrangement uses TRBV9 and TRBJ2-5, with a weak D call TRBD2 (5 bases). This CDR3 has 16 amino acids. V was clipped by 1 base and J by 5 bases, with 18 bases between them. CDR1 and CDR2 from the germline V gene are SGDLS and YYNGEE. CDR3 loop: CASSVMVGAVAETQYF. CDR3 in DNA: TGTGCCAGCAGCGTAATGGTGGGAGCGGTGGCTGAGACCCAGTACTTC.

V gene TRBV7-9 combines with J gene TRBJ2-7; a possible D gene is TRBD2 (5 bases). Trimming left V 4 bases short and J 13 bases short, with 20 bases between. The germline V gene encodes CDR1 SEHNR and CDR2 FQNEAQ (reference sequence). The CDR3 has 13 amino acids. CDR3 in amino acids: CASSSIRTSPRYF. The CDR3 bases are TGTGCCAGCAGCTCCATCCGGACTTCCCCCCGCTACTTC.

The V call is TRBV5-4, the J call TRBJ2-3, with D perhaps TRBD1 (6 bases). The CDR3 length is 16 residues. Trimming cost V 0 bases and J 3 bases, with 14 bases left between them. Per the germline V gene, CDR1 is SGHNT and CDR2 is YYREEE (reference sequence). CDR3 sequence: CASSLVRDIGTDTQYF. CDR3 coding DNA: TGTGCCAGCAGCTTGGTAAGGGACATTGGGACAGATACGCAGTATTTT.

This chain joins TRBV30 and TRBJ2-7; 7 bases fit TRBD1. Germline V gene sequence: CDR1 GTSNPN, CDR2 SVGIG (reference sequence). The CDR3 is 14 amino acids. Germline trimming cut 2 bases from V and 2 bases from J; bases unmatched to any gene: 6. CDR3 protein: CAWSLGTAPYEQYF. The CDR3 DNA follows: TGTGCCTGGAGTTTAGGGACAGCGCCCTACGAGCAGTACTTC.

This clone showed up just a few times. V gene TRBV6-1 combines with J gene TRBJ1-1; D unclear. The CDR3 has 14 residues. The V end was cut by 8 bases, the J end by 0 bases, with 13 bases between. Per germline, CDR1 MNHNS and CDR2 SASEGT. The CDR3 is CASRGRNMNTEAFF. The CDR3 bases are TGTGCCAGCCGTGGCAGGAACATGAACACTGAAGCTTTCTTT.

The chain employs TRBV5-4 and TRBJ2-7; D gene uncertain. Germline V gives CDR1 SGHNT, CDR2 YYREEE (reference sequence). The ends were cut back, 1 base at V and 3 bases at J, with 11 bases in the middle. The CDR3 has 14 residues. CDR3 DNA sequence: TGTGCCAGCAGCTTGTCGATGTCCAGCTACGAGCAGTACTTC. Amino acid sequence: CASSLSMSSYEQYF.

This chain links TRBV28 with TRBJ2-1, with D unresolved. Germline loops: CDR1 MDHEN, CDR2 SYDVKM. Deletions cut 8 bases from V and 5 bases from J, with 19 bases between. This CDR3 has 15 residues. The CDR3 region is CASLLASHPDNEQFF. Here the CDR3 DNA reads TGTGCCAGCCTCCTGGCATCCCACCCCGACAATGAGCAGTTCTTC. The whole variable domain, filled in from reference TRBV28 and TRBJ2-1, reads DVKVTQSSRYLVKRTGEKVFLECVQDMDHENMFWYRQDPGLGLRLIYFSYDVKMKEKGDIPEGYSVSREKKERFSLILESASTNQTSMYLCASLLASHPDNEQFFGPGTRLTVL.

The rearrangement links TRBV9 to TRBJ2-1; D unresolved. The length of the CDR3 is 17 residues. The V end was cut by 0 bases, the J end by 6 bases, with 19 bases between. Germline lookup yields CDR1 SGDLS and CDR2 YYNGEE. The CDR3 nucleotides are TGTGCCAGCAGCGTAGGCCCACCAGGCATGAAGGGCAATGAGCAGTTCTTC. Translating it yields CASSVGPPGMKGNEQFF.

This rearrangement joins TRBV18 to TRBJ1-2; D is unresolved. V dropped 5 bases and J dropped 4 bases, with 11 bases sitting between them. The CDR3 sequence is 13 residues long. Germline V CDR1 and CDR2: KGHSH, LQKENI. CDR3 loop: CASSADGPYGYTF. CDR3 nucleotide sequence: TGTGCCAGCTCAGCGGACGGACCCTATGGCTACACCTTC.